This TCR beta chain was sequenced during a study of regulatory T cells in long-lasting Graves disease. Time point of the sample: newly diagnosed GD, antithyroid drugs for less than 3 months. Extracted PBMC RNA gave rise to the TCR library. This CDR3 has 15 residues. Losses at the gene ends were 6 bases for V and 4 bases for J; bases not matched to a gene: 6. Germline V gene lookup returns CDR1 SNHLY and CDR2 FYNNEI. This clonotype appeared many times. Construction of the TCR beta libraries employed iRepertoire HTBI primers in conjunction with Arm-PCR of CDR3 regions. TCRdb passed the multiplex PCR reads through MiXCR, listing each CDR3 protein once. The sample yields over 400,000 distinct CDR3 sequences, around 15% seen once. The same specimen was also included in a second study, on T cells in Graves' hyperthyroidism and ophthalmopathy.

The source is a woman in her fifties or sixties with Graves disease. Source: peripheral blood mononuclear cells (PBMCs), taken at new diagnosis, from a patient treated with antithyroid drugs. The chain has TRBV2 and TRBJ2-1; TRBD2 agrees at 10 bases. The CDR3 DNA is TGTGCCAGCAGGGTCGGACTAGCGGCATACAATGAGCAGTTCTTC. Amino acids: CASRVGLAAYNEQFF.